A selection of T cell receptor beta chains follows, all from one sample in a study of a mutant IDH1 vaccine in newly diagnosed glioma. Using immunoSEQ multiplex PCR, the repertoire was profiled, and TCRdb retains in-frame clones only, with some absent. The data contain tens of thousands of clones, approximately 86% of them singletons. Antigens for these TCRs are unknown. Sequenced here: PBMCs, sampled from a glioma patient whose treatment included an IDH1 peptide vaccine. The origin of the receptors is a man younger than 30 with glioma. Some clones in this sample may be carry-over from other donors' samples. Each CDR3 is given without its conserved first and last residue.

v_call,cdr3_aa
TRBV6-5,ASSYSGTGANVLT
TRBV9,ASSVGGKLNTGELF
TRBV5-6,ASSLGTSGRALDEQY
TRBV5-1,ASSPAGGKYLVTQY
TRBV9,ASTRGASPLTDTQY
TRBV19,ASSRGRPSSNQPQH
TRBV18,ASSRGQGGNSPLH
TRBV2,ASSEIQLSSGNTIY
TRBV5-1,ASSFGGLDYEQY
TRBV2,ASSEGGNSPNEQY
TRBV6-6,ASSYGDRLYYNEQF
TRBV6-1,ASSEVLSEAYEQY
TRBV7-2,ASSSSGEPRVDEKLF
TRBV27,ASSLRVLHTDTQY
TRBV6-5,ASRRGSGGTEAF
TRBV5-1,ASSLMGGDNYGYT
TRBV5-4,AFQAGWQDTQY
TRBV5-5,ASSPETGAYGYT
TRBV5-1,ASSLGLAGASTDTQY
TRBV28,ASIPEGQFYGYT
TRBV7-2,ASSFKDRSPYEQY
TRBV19,ASRVGGTGANVLT
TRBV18,ASSRVDAGNQPQH
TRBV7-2,ASSLVAGGRETQY
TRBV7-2,ASSLWRESTETQY
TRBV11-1,ASSFLVADTQY
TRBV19,ASSRGRNYGYT
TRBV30,AWSQVRVTEAF
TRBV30,AWSEGRGISGNTIY
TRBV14,ASSRTGGSGANVLT
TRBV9,ASSVRERGAGEQF
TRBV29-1,SVPGSGQLYNEQF